These 5 T cell receptor beta chains originate from one sample sequenced in a study of blood T cell repertoires in COVID-19. Profiling relied on immunoSEQ multiplex PCR, and the TCRdb table lists in-frame clones only, not all of them. The sample yields around 79,000 clones, 65% to 90% seen once. Sequenced input: peripheral blood. The receptors were gathered from a woman in her sixties or seventies with acute or convalescent COVID-19.

The V and J genes are TRBV9 and TRBJ2-3, with 14 bases fitting TRBD2. V gave up 6 bases and J gave up 3 bases; unmatched junction bases: 3. Germline CDR1 SGDLS, CDR2 YYNGEE. This CDR3 region has 15 residues. The CDR3 sequence is CASTRLAGGTDTQYF. DNA for the CDR3: TGTGCCAGCACCCGACTAGCGGGGGGGACAGATACGCAGTATTTT.

The rearrangement links TRBV6-5 to TRBJ1-5, with 10 nucleotides matching TRBD1. The V gene end was trimmed by 6 bases and the J gene end by 2 bases; junction bases not matched to a gene: 4. The CDR3 has 15 amino acids. Germline CDR1 is MNHEY and CDR2 is SVGAGI. The CDR3 loop is CASSSGTGGNQPQHF. The CDR3 DNA follows: TGTGCCAGCAGCTCCGGGACAGGGGGCAATCAGCCCCAGCATTTT.

The gene calls are TRBV5-1 and TRBJ1-2, with 8 bases identical to TRBD1. This CDR3 is 15 amino acids long. CDR1 SGHRS and CDR2 YFSETQ come from the germline V gene. J was trimmed by 4 bases and V by 2 bases; bases with no gene match: 7. The DNA of the CDR3 is TGCGCCAGCAGCTTAGAACAGGGGGGAGCCTATGGCTACACCTTC. Residues: CASSLEQGGAYGYTF.

The chain recombines TRBV3-1 (or the pseudogene TRBV3-2) with TRBJ1-6, with 10 nucleotides matching TRBD1. The CDR3 has 17 amino acids. V dropped 6 bases and J dropped 10; count of bases not matched to a gene: 15. From germline, CDR1 is LGHDT and CDR2 YNNKEL (reference sequence). The CDR3: CASRLRQGATWGSPLHF. CDR3 DNA: TGTGCCAGCAGACTACGACAGGGGGCCACATGGGGCTCACCCCTCCACTTT.

V is TRBV7-9 and J is TRBJ1-4; D might be TRBD1 (6 bases). The CDR3 sequence is 16 residues long. From germline, CDR1 is SEHNR and CDR2 FQNEAQ (reference sequence). V gave up 2 bases and J gave up 3 bases, with 13 bases separating them. CDR3 sequence reads: CASSLYQGRPNEKLFF. CDR3 DNA sequence: TGTGCCAGCAGCTTATATCAGGGGCGGCCTAATGAAAAACTGTTTTTT.